Each of the 14 T cell receptor beta chains below was sequenced from the same sample in a study of T cell responses to AZD1222 COVID-19 vaccine. Using immunoSEQ multiplex PCR, the repertoire was profiled, and TCRdb retains in-frame clones only, with some absent. The sample yields 150,000 to 200,000 clones, just over 85% seen once. The sequencing here drew on peripheral blood, taken 28 days after the second AZD1222 dose. The receptors originated from an adult who received the AZD1222 COVID-19 vaccine.

The CDR3 protein is CASSISGTGNTEAFF. CDR3 DNA sequence: TGTGCCAGTAGTATTTCGGGGACAGGGAACACTGAAGCTTTCTTT. The chain couples TRBV19 to TRBJ1-1; 8 bases line up with TRBD1. The V gene end was trimmed by 3 bases and the J gene end by 1 base; junction bases not matched to a gene: 4. The CDR3 is 15 amino acids. In germline, CDR1 is LNHDA, CDR2 SQIVND (reference sequence).

The gene calls are TRBV6-5 and TRBJ1-5; 7 nucleotides align to TRBD1. The CDR3 runs to 13 residues. Germline CDR1 and CDR2: MNHEY and SVGAGI. V lost 6 bases to trimming and J lost 7 bases; unmatched junction nucleotides: 6. The CDR3 loop reads CASSEGTAQPQHF. CDR3 bases: TGTGCCAGCAGCGAGGGGACAGCCCAGCCCCAGCATTTT.

In this sample, this clone turned up a few times. J is TRBJ1-2 and V is TRBV14; D gene unclear. Germline V lookup: CDR1 SGHDN, CDR2 FVKESK. Trimming shortened V by 2 bases and J by 12 bases, and 13 bases separated the two germline ends. The CDR3 is 12 amino acids. CDR3 in amino acids: CASSQLSGQDTF. The CDR3 DNA reads TGTGCCAGCAGCCAATTATCCGGCCAGGACACCTTC.

This chain uses TRBV7-2 with TRBJ2-3, with TRBD2 identical over 8 bases. The CDR3 extends over 15 amino acids. V lost 4 bases to trimming and J lost 2 bases; unmatched junction nucleotides: 5. The germline CDR1 and CDR2 sequences are SGHTA and FQGNSA. CDR3 sequence reads: CASSYSGDYTDTQYF. For the CDR3, the DNA is TGTGCCAGCAGCTATAGCGGGGACTACACAGATACGCAGTATTTT.

The V and J genes are TRBV6-5 and TRBJ2-5; 8 nucleotides align to TRBD2. V lost 5 bases and J lost 5; bases outside the gene matches: 7. The CDR3 consists of 14 residues. CDR1 and CDR2 (germline): MNHEY, SVGAGI. CDR3 region: CASSPGLAVETQYF. In nucleotides, the CDR3 is TGTGCCAGCAGTCCAGGACTAGCTGTTGAGACCCAGTACTTC.

J is TRBJ2-2 and V is TRBV5-4, with 8 positions matching TRBD1. The J segment lost 4 bases and the V segment lost 0 bases, leaving 8 bases of the junction unmatched. Germline-derived CDR1 and CDR2 are SGHNT and YYREEE (reference sequence). The CDR3 extends over 17 amino acids. The CDR3 reads CASSLGLDRVATGELFF. The CDR3, as DNA: TGTGCCAGCAGCTTGGGGTTGGACAGGGTGGCCACCGGGGAGCTGTTTTTT.

The chain uses TRBV27 and TRBJ2-7; D remains unclear. The length of the CDR3 is 15 residues. Germline CDR1 and CDR2: MNHEY and SMNVEV (reference sequence). The V end was cut by 3 bases, the J end by 2 bases, with 14 bases between. The CDR3 DNA sequence: TGTGCCAGCAGTTTTTCCGCTAGTTTCGCCTACGAGCAGTACTTC. This gives the protein CASSFSASFAYEQYF.

The chain joins TRBV19 to TRBJ2-7; possible D gene TRBD1, 5 bases. The length of the CDR3 is 13 residues. V lost 2 bases to trimming and J lost 6 bases, with 11 bases between them. Germline V gene data show CDR1 as LNHDA and CDR2 as SQIVND (reference sequence). CDR3 nucleotide sequence: TGTGCCAGTAGTATAATCCCAGGGCGCGAGCAGTACTTC. As protein: CASSIIPGREQYF.

V and J are TRBV9 and TRBJ2-5; TRBD2 matches 8 bases. This CDR3 contains 15 residues. The V gene's germline CDR1 is SGDLS and CDR2 YYNGEE. J gave up 2 bases and V 3 bases, and 6 bases lay outside the gene matches. CDR3 in DNA: TGTGCCAGCAGCGCCCTCGGGGGGGGGCAAGAGACCCAGTACTTC. Translation: CASSALGGGQETQYF.

The count of this clone is one. Here the CDR3 DNA reads TGCGCCAGCAGTCTCCGACGGGGGGCTCAAAAACTACCCAACTATGGCTACACCTTC. Amino acids: CASSLRRGAQKLPNYGYTF. The chain recombines TRBV23-1 with TRBJ1-2; TRBD1 might be the D (6 bases). TRBV23-1 is flagged as an ORF with uncertain function. The V end lost 4 bases, the J end lost 2 bases, and 26 bases lay between the germline ends. The CDR3 totals 19 residues.

The V gene is TRBV4-1, the J gene TRBJ1-2; D perhaps matches TRBD1 (6 bases). This CDR3 spans 16 amino acids. Germline-derived CDR1 and CDR2 are MGHRA and YSYEKL. Trimming removed 2 bases at V and 1 base at J, with 14 bases between. CDR3 DNA sequence: TGCGCCAGCAGCCAAAACAGGGTGGCCTTTAACTATGGCTACACCTTC. Amino acids: CASSQNRVAFNYGYTF.

This clone came up once. Here the CDR3 DNA reads TGTGCCAGCAGCCCCGGGACACAAATGGCCACAGATACGCAGTATTTT. Amino acids: CASSPGTQMATDTQYF. The chain recombines TRBV11-2 with TRBJ2-3; a possible D gene is TRBD1 (6 bases). The germline CDR1 and CDR2 sequences are SGHAT and FQNNGV. Trimming cost V 5 bases and J 2 bases, with 17 bases left between them. The CDR3 is made up of 16 amino acids.

The chain couples TRBV5-1 to TRBJ2-2; tentatively, D is TRBD2 (5 bases). Between the trimmed V and J ends, which lost 0 bases and 7 bases, there was a span of 13 bases. The CDR3 runs 15 residues. The germline V gene encodes CDR1 SGHRS and CDR2 YFSETQ. CDR3 amino acids: CASSLESVEVGELFF. The DNA of the CDR3 is TGCGCCAGCAGCTTGGAGTCGGTGGAGGTCGGGGAGCTGTTTTTT.

This chain joins TRBV7-2 and TRBJ1-2; tentative D call: TRBD1 (6 bases). The germline V gene encodes CDR1 SGHTA and CDR2 FQGNSA. V was trimmed by 5 bases and J by 3 bases, leaving 10 bases between them. CDR3 size: 13 residues. In DNA form, the CDR3 reads TGTGCCAGCAGCCGGGGGCTAGACTATGGCTACACCTTC. Translating it yields CASSRGLDYGYTF.